The 4 T cell receptor beta chains given below trace back to one sample, sequenced in a study of CD8+CD57+ T cells in acquired aplastic anemia listed by TCRdb under 2018. TCRdb shows the sequencer as Illumina HiSeq 2000. Profiling of TCR beta VDJ combinations and CDR3 sequences used genomic DNA as the template. TCRdb reprocessing: public reads trimmed at Q25 with fastp, clones called with MiXCR, in-frame beta chains kept. Rows matching on CDR3 protein sequence are summarized as one entry with the most common DNA and genes. This sample is represented by roughly 300,000 distinct CDR3 sequences; 50% to 70% of them were singletons. The leading ten clones occupy less than 10% of the sample. Sequencing used sorted CD4+, CD8+, or CD8+CD57+ T cells (not recorded which) from PBMCs. All receptors derive from a human donor with severe aplastic anemia or a healthy control (not recorded which).

Only one count was recorded for this clonotype. The chain recombines TRBV5-1 with TRBJ2-5; 11 positions agree with TRBD2. The CDR3 totals 16 residues. The junction had 9 bases not matched to a gene; V was cut back by 4 bases and J by 4 bases. Per the germline V gene, CDR1 is SGHRS and CDR2 is YFSETQ. CDR3 residues: CASSPTTSGAGETQYF. CDR3 in DNA: TGCGCCAGCAGCCCCACGACTAGCGGGGCAGGAGAGACCCAGTACTTC.

The chain recombines TRBV11-2 with TRBJ1-5; D unresolved. Trimming left V 0 bases short and J 6 bases short, with 18 bases between. The CDR3 has 17 residues. CDR1 is SGHAT, CDR2 FQNNGV, per germline. The CDR3 nucleotides read TGTGCCAGCAGCTTAGATCGTGCCTCATCCCCTCTTCAGCCCCAGCATTTT. Translating it yields CASSLDRASSPLQPQHF.

This clonotype was picked up many times. The chain uses TRBV5-8 and TRBJ1-2; D not resolved. This CDR3 comprises 15 residues. The germline CDR1 and CDR2 sequences are SGHTS and YDEGEE. The V gene lost 0 bases and the J gene lost 4 bases, with 13 bases spanning the gap. CDR3 loop: CASSLETPRGYGYTF. The DNA of the CDR3 is TGTGCCAGCAGCTTGGAAACTCCCCGGGGCTATGGCTACACCTTC.

Regarding this clonotype: Relative to the germline gene, one junction end is altered; a read error may explain this. This chain connects TRBV6-1 to TRBJ2-1; TRBD2 aligns across 7 bases. The CDR3 loop spans 15 amino acids. The germline V gene encodes CDR1 MNHNS and CDR2 SASEGT. CDR3 residues: CASSETGGTYNERFF. DNA for the CDR3: TGTGCCAGCAGTGAAACGGGGGGTACCTACAATGAGCGGTTCTTC.